This T cell receptor (beta chain) was sequenced during a study of T cell changes during pregnancy in multiple sclerosis. Trimming pared 3 bases from V and 4 bases from J, leaving 14 bases between. This CDR3 is 15 amino acids long. From germline, CDR1 is SGDLS and CDR2 YYNGEE. Profiling relied on immunoSEQ multiplex PCR, and the TCRdb table lists in-frame clones only, not all of them. The sample yields roughly 110,000 clones, 85% to 95% seen once. Material: peripheral blood, obtained after pregnancy. The chain employs TRBV9 and TRBJ1-3; maybe TRBD1 (5 bases). The receptor's source is a female donor with multiple sclerosis, enrolled in a pregnancy study. Here the CDR3 reads CASSGLGGSGNTIYF. In DNA form, the CDR3 reads TGTGCCAGCAGCGGACTGGGGGGGTCAGGAAACACCATATATTTT. The entire variable domain, with the rest obtained from reference TRBV9 and TRBJ1-3, is as follows: DSGVTQTPKHLITATGQRVTLRCSPRSGDLSVYWYQQSLDQGLQFLIQYYNGEERAKGNILERFSAQQFPDLHSELNLSSLELGDSALYFCASSGLGGSGNTIYFGEGSWLTVV.